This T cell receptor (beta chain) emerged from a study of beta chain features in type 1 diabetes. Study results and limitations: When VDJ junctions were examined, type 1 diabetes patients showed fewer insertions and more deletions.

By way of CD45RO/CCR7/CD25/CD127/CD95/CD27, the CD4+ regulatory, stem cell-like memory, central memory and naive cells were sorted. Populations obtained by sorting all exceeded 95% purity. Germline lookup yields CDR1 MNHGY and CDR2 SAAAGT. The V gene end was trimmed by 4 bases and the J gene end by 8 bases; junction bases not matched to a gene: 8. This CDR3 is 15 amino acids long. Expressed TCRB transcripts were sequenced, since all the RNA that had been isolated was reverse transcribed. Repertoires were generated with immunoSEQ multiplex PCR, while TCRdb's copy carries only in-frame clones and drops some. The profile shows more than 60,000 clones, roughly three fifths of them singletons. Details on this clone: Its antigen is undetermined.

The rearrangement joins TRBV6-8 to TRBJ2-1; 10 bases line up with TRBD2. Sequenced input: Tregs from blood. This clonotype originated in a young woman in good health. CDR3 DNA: TGTGCCAGCAGTTTTAAGCGGGGGGGCCGCGATGAGCAGTTCTTC. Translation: CASSFKRGGRDEQFF.